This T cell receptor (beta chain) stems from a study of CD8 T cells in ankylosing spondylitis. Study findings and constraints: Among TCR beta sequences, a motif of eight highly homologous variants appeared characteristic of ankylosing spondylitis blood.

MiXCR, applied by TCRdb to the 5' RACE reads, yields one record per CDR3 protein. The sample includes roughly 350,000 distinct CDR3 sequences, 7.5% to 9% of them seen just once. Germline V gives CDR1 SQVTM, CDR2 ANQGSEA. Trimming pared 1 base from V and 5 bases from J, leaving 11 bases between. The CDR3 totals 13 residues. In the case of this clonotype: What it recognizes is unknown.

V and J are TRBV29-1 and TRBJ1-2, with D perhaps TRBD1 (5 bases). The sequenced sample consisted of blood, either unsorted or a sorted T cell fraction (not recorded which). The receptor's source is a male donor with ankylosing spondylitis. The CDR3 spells CSVEGGTGYGYTF. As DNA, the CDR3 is TGCAGCGTTGAAGGGGGAACAGGTTATGGCTACACCTTC.